The entry that follows covers one T cell receptor (beta chain) sequence. This sample is part of a study of T cells in Graves' hyperthyroidism and ophthalmopathy. Regions amplified from RNA transcripts were the TCR beta CDR3 regions. During a first-round RT-PCR of the TCR CDR3, the HTBI primer set was used. From the multiplex PCR reads, TCRdb called clonotypes with MiXCR, one entry per CDR3 protein. The sample contains 540,000 or so distinct CDR3 sequences, 15% to 19% of which appear only once. Those patients with uncontrolled infection, other autoimmune disease, pregnancy or lactation were excluded. From germline, CDR1 is KGHDR and CDR2 SFDVKD. This CDR3 is built from 14 residues. Between the trimmed V and J ends, which lost 7 bases and 6 bases, there was a span of 15 bases.

The sequence came from a woman in her 30s with Graves' hyperthyroidism. The sequenced material came from blood. The rearrangement links TRBV24-1 to TRBJ2-4; D is perhaps TRBD2 (5 bases). The CDR3 loop is CATRGSGEGNIQYF. The CDR3 DNA is TGTGCCACCAGGGGTTCAGGAGAGGGAAACATTCAGTACTTC.